These 13 T cell receptor beta chains were all obtained from the same sample, sequenced in a study of T-cell reconstitution after alpha-beta-depleted transplantation in children. Unique molecular identifiers featured in how the TCRbeta library was prepared. In TCRdb, the PCR reads were re-called with MiXCR into one record per CDR3 protein. The sample consists of approximately 190,000 distinct CDR3 sequences, roughly 6% of them appearing once. The material sequenced was PBMCs, taken before TCRalphabeta/CD19-depleted stem cell transplant. The receptors originated from a girl younger than two with combined immunodeficiency, due to receive a stem cell transplant.

This clonotype was seen a handful of times. V and J are TRBV7-6 and TRBJ2-3; TRBD1 matches 8 bases. Trimming cost V 4 bases and J 6 bases; bases outside gene matches: 0. This CDR3 spans 12 amino acids. Germline assignment: CDR1 SGHVS and CDR2 FNYEAQ. The CDR3 loop is CASSYRGDTQYF. Here the CDR3 DNA reads TGTGCCAGCAGCTACAGGGGGGATACGCAGTATTTT.

Concerning this clonotype itself: The conserved phenylalanine or tryptophan is not found at the CDR3 terminus, so this likely reflects a read error. The DNA is left out, because the CDR3 cannot be placed on it with certainty; the CDR3 is given as TCRdb lists it. This chain connects TRBV1 to TRBJ2-3. TRBV1 constitutes a pseudogene. The CDR3 spans 12 residues, counting both ends. CDR3 sequence reads: CASSRVTDTQYY.

In DNA form, the CDR3 reads TGTGCCAGCAGTTTAGGAGCCGACAGGGTAAACGAAAAACTGTTTTTT. Amino acid sequence: CASSLGADRVNEKLFF. The gene calls are TRBV12-3 or TRBV12-4 and TRBJ1-4; 7 bases match TRBD1. V gave up 1 base and J gave up 8 bases; unmatched junction bases: 10. The CDR3 has 16 residues.

This clonotype was found many times. The chain links TRBV7-9 to TRBJ1-5, with D unclear. Looked up from germline, CDR1 is SEHNR and CDR2 is FQNEAQ (reference sequence). The CDR3 has 12 amino acids. V shed 3 bases and J shed 3 bases, with 3 bases lying between them. CDR3 DNA: TGTGCCAGCAGCTTGCCCAATCAGCCCCAGCATTTT. Protein sequence: CASSLPNQPQHF.

The sample holds many counts of this clonotype. The chain carries TRBV2 and TRBJ2-7; D is unclear. The length of the CDR3 is 15 residues. Germline V CDR1 and CDR2: SNHLY, FYNNEI. The CDR3 DNA sequence: TGTGCTAAGCACCTCCTGGTTGGAGAAGACTACGAGCAGTACTTC. It is translated as CAKHLLVGEDYEQYF.

The chain recombines TRBV18 with TRBJ2-1, with a weak D call TRBD1 (6 bases). V shed 6 bases and J shed 5 bases, with 23 bases lying between them. Germline V CDR1 and CDR2: KGHSH, LQKENI. CDR3 length: 17 residues. The CDR3 here is CASSRPGNRVWNNEQFF. Here the CDR3 DNA reads TGTGCCAGCTCGCGCCCCGGGAACAGGGTTTGGAACAATGAGCAGTTCTTC.

This clonotype was observed many times. The V and J genes are TRBV4-3 and TRBJ2-7, with a weak D call TRBD2 (7 bases). V was pared by 5 bases and J by 1 base, with 15 bases between. CDR1 and CDR2 from the germline V gene are LGHNA and YSLEER. The length of the CDR3 is 15 residues. The CDR3 reads CASSLRGAGSYEQYF. The CDR3 coding sequence is TGCGCCAGCAGCTTACGGGGGGCTGGGTCCTACGAGCAGTACTTC.

This clonotype was observed at least ten times. The genes are TRBV12-3 or TRBV12-4 and TRBJ2-1; D possibly corresponds to TRBD1 (5 bases). V was shortened by 3 bases and J by 3 bases, with 9 bases between the two germline ends. CDR3 length: 14 amino acids. The CDR3 region is CASSFPGNYNEQFF. The CDR3 bases are TGTGCCAGCAGTTTTCCAGGGAACTACAATGAGCAGTTCTTC.

At least ten counts were recorded for this clonotype. This rearrangement joins TRBV7-8 to TRBJ2-1; D gene unclear. The germline V and J ends were trimmed by 1 base and 0 bases, with 10 bases remaining between them. CDR3 length: 16 residues. Germline V CDR1 and CDR2: SGHVS, FQNEAQ. CDR3 loop: CASSLGLAFSYNEQFF. DNA of the CDR3: TGTGCCAGCAGCTTAGGGCTCGCCTTCTCCTACAATGAGCAGTTCTTC.

This clonotype came up many times. The rearrangement links TRBV20-1 to TRBJ2-7; no definite D call. Trimming cost V 0 bases and J 8 bases, with 14 bases left between them. This CDR3 region has 13 residues. Germline V CDR1 and CDR2: DFQATT, SNEGSKA (reference sequence). CDR3 protein: CSARDNQVLKQYF. The CDR3 region has the DNA TGCAGTGCTAGAGATAATCAGGTCCTAAAGCAGTACTTC.

This clonotype was seen repeatedly, ten times or more. The genes are TRBV15 and TRBJ2-5, with 12 bases aligning to TRBD2. The germline V gene has CDR1 LNHNV and CDR2 YYDKDF (reference sequence). V was clipped by 9 bases and J by 2 bases; unmatched bases: 10. CDR3 length: 16 amino acids. Here the CDR3 DNA reads TGTGCCACGGCCCCGACTAGCGGGGGCGAACAAGAGACCCAGTACTTC. Translating it yields CATAPTSGGEQETQYF.

This clonotype was seen repeatedly, ten times or more. CDR3 sequence reads: CASSPSDRGSIYGYTF. The CDR3 DNA reads as TGTGCCAGCAGCCCAAGCGACAGGGGAAGTATCTATGGCTACACCTTC. The V gene is TRBV5-6, the J gene TRBJ1-2, with 8 bases that match TRBD1. V lost 4 bases to trimming and J lost 4 bases; unmatched junction nucleotides: 12. The CDR3 has 16 residues. The germline V gene has CDR1 SGHDT and CDR2 YYEEEE.

The table lists this clonotype with a few counts. The V and J genes are TRBV7-9 and TRBJ2-5, with 7 bases identical to TRBD1. CDR3 length equals 15 residues. V dropped 0 bases and J dropped 7; count of bases not matched to a gene: 8. The germline gives CDR1 SEHNR, CDR2 FQNEAQ (reference sequence). In nucleotides, the CDR3 is TGTGCCAGCAGCTTAGCCGTTACAGGGGAAGGGACCCAGTACTTC. Its protein product is CASSLAVTGEGTQYF.